This TCR beta chain was profiled in a study of sequential checkpoint blockade in melanoma. Whole-study findings and limits: Mutational load did not correlate with tumor T-cell fraction or clonality.

The germline V gene has CDR1 SGHNT and CDR2 YENEEA. The CDR3 covers 16 residues. V lost 5 bases to trimming and J lost 6 bases, with 22 bases between them. TCRdb's table, derived via immunoSEQ multiplex PCR, lists solely in-frame clones and lacks some. The sample yields about 20,000 clones, about 25% seen once. This sample's treatment: randomized to nivolumab then ipilimumab (arm A) or the reverse (arm B). This clone has a count of ten or more. Its antigen is unidentified. The source was tumor tissue (inferred from file names), collected from a patient given nivolumab and ipilimumab in sequence. The receptor was isolated from a human donor with melanoma. The chain joins TRBV11-3 to TRBJ2-5; maybe TRBD2 (5 bases). This chain's CDR3 is CASSPPSVGVGKTQYF. CDR3 nucleotides: TGTGCCAGCAGCCCACCCTCTGTGGGAGTTGGAAAGACCCAGTACTTC.